The 3 T cell receptor beta chains given below trace back to one sample, sequenced in a study of beta chain features in type 1 diabetes. These TCRs' antigens remain unknown. The study reverse transcribed the entire isolated RNA, so it sequenced expressed TCRB transcripts. Clones were sequenced by immunoSEQ multiplex PCR, and TCRdb holds only the in-frame ones, with some missing. The table shows about 660,000 clones, with 11% to 15% occurring only once. Study-wide results and limits: Shortening that was moderate but significant affected the TCRB CDR3s of Type 1 diabetes patients in all four CD4+ subsets.

The sequencing input was naive CD4+ T cells from blood. The receptors here all came from a man aged 18 to 35 with type 1 diabetes.

This clone was observed a few times. This sample also contains other DNA sequences that code for the same CDR3. The V and J genes are TRBV18 and TRBJ2-5; D is perhaps TRBD2 (6 bases). The CDR3 length is 14 residues. Germline V lookup: CDR1 KGHSH, CDR2 LQKENI. With 3 bases removed from V and 4 bases from J, the gap between germline ends came to 12 bases. CDR3 sequence (DNA): TGTGCCAGCTCACCGGGGGGACCCCCAGAGACCCAGTACTTC. It is translated as CASSPGGPPETQYF. Drawing the rest from reference TRBV18 and TRBJ2-5, the complete variable domain is NAGVMQNPRHLVRRRGQEARLRCSPMKGHSHVYWYRQLPEEGLKFMVYLQKENIIDESGMPKERFSAEFPKEGPSILRIQQVVRGDSAAYFCASSPGGPPETQYFGPGTRLLVL.

The chain links TRBV19 to TRBJ2-1; unclear D gene. Trimming took 5 bases from V and 8 from J, leaving 16 bases between them. Germline V gene sequence: CDR1 LNHDA, CDR2 SQIVND (reference sequence). The CDR3 totals 14 residues. CDR3 nucleotides: TGTGCCAGTAGTTCTCAAGCCGGGCTCGATGAGCAGTTCTTC. This sequence encodes CASSSQAGLDEQFF.

A few counts support this clone. The rearrangement links TRBV29-1 to TRBJ2-7, with 10 positions matching TRBD1. The CDR3 runs to 15 residues. CDR1 and CDR2 (germline): SQVTM, ANQGSEA. Trimming took 7 bases from V and 3 from J; bases not matched to a gene: 12. The CDR3 spells CSALPGQGKDYEQYF. The CDR3 nucleotides read TGCAGCGCTCTTCCGGGACAGGGGAAAGACTACGAGCAGTACTTC.